These 10 T cell receptor beta chains share one sample of origin, sequenced in a study of beta chain features in type 1 diabetes. Points from the study as a whole: People with Type 1 diabetes carried modestly yet significantly shorter TCRB CDR3s in all four CD4+ subsets.

Reverse transcription of all isolated RNA meant that expressed TCRB transcripts were sequenced. Using immunoSEQ multiplex PCR, the repertoire was profiled, and TCRdb retains in-frame clones only, with some absent. The data show about 44,000 clones, with approximately 72% seen just once and more than 2% held by the top ten. The antigens for these receptors are not known. What was sequenced was Tregs from blood. Every receptor here comes from a woman between 18 and 29 years old with type 1 diabetes.

This clone was counted a few times. The chain employs TRBV7-9 and TRBJ2-1; 8 bases match TRBD1. The CDR3 has 15 residues. The germline CDR1 and CDR2 sequences are SEHNR and FQNEAQ (reference sequence). V lost 3 bases, J lost 2 bases, and 3 bases stayed unmatched. CDR3 nucleotides: TGTGCCAGCAGCTTCCCGGGACAGGCCTACAATGAGCAGTTCTTC. It translates to CASSFPGQAYNEQFF.

The gene calls are TRBV13 and TRBJ2-1, with D possibly TRBD1 on 5 matching bases. The CDR3 extends over 17 amino acids. Trimming left V 5 bases short and J 8 bases short, with 25 bases between. The germline V gene has CDR1 PRHDT and CDR2 FYEKMQ (reference sequence). The CDR3 sequence is CASSRSLQGPLGDEQFF. CDR3 nucleotides: TGTGCCAGCAGCCGTTCCCTCCAGGGTCCTCTTGGGGATGAGCAGTTCTTC.

The rearrangement uses TRBV6-1 and TRBJ2-1, with 11 bases identical to TRBD2. CDR1 MNHNS and CDR2 SASEGT come from the germline V gene. V was pared by 3 bases and J by 0 bases, with 10 bases of the junction left unmatched. CDR3 length: 19 amino acids. The CDR3 here is CASSERLAGSSRSYNEQFF. The CDR3, as DNA: TGTGCCAGCAGTGAGAGACTAGCGGGATCCTCCCGCTCCTACAATGAGCAGTTCTTC.

The J gene is TRBJ2-1, the V gene TRBV29-1, with 8 bases identical to TRBD2. The CDR3 is 15 amino acids. Germline V gene sequence: CDR1 SQVTM, CDR2 ANQGSEA. The trim removed 6 bases at V and 5 bases at J, leaving 12 bases unmatched. The chain's CDR3 is CSVGGGSPLNNEQFF. For the CDR3, the DNA is TGCAGCGTCGGGGGGGGGTCCCCCTTGAACAATGAGCAGTTCTTC.

This CDR3 is CASSETGAFDEQFF. In DNA form, the CDR3 reads TGTGCCAGCAGTGAAACTGGGGCGTTTGATGAGCAGTTCTTC. This chain links TRBV2 with TRBJ2-1, with D tentatively TRBD1 (5 bases). The V end lost 2 bases, the J end lost 8 bases, and 13 bases lay between the germline ends. CDR1 SNHLY and CDR2 FYNNEI come from the germline V gene. The CDR3 is 14 residues long.

V gene TRBV7-2 combines with J gene TRBJ1-6; maybe TRBD1 (6 bases). The CDR3 extends over 18 amino acids. Trimming removed 2 bases from V and 7 bases from J, with 21 bases in between. Germline V gene lookup returns CDR1 SGHTA and CDR2 FQGNSA. CDR3 nucleotides: TGTGCCAGCAGCTTAATTTCGTGGACAGCCAGGACGAATTCACCCCTCCACTTT. Translation gives CASSLISWTARTNSPLHF.

Here the CDR3 DNA reads TGTGCCAGCAGCTTGAACTACCAAGAGACCCAGTACTTC. It specifies CASSLNYQETQYF. This chain uses TRBV11-3 with TRBJ2-5; D remains ambiguous. CDR3 length equals 13 residues. Trimming pared 3 bases from V and 0 bases from J, leaving 5 bases between. Germline V gene lookup returns CDR1 SGHNT and CDR2 YENEEA.

This CDR3 reads CASSLYQGRMNTEAFF. For the CDR3, the DNA is TGTGCCAGCAGCTTATATCAGGGGCGGATGAACACTGAAGCTTTCTTT. The chain employs TRBV7-9 and TRBJ1-1, with a tentative D call TRBD1 (6 bases). This CDR3 comprises 16 residues. Germline-derived CDR1 and CDR2 are SEHNR and FQNEAQ (reference sequence). V was clipped by 2 bases and J by 0 bases, with 13 bases between them.

V usage is TRBV7-2 and J usage is TRBJ2-1; D possibly corresponds to TRBD1 (6 bases). This CDR3 comprises 15 residues. V was pared by 5 bases and J by 7 bases, with 18 bases between. CDR1 and CDR2 (germline): SGHTA, FQGNSA. The CDR3 region is CASSPTGYFNNEQFF. Written as DNA, the CDR3 is TGTGCCAGCAGCCCAACAGGGTACTTCAATAATGAGCAGTTCTTC.

The chain uses TRBV5-1 and TRBJ2-7; a possible D gene is TRBD1 (5 bases). The V end was cut by 1 base, the J end by 4 bases, with 21 bases between. The CDR3 consists of 17 residues. CDR1 SGHRS and CDR2 YFSETQ come from the germline V gene. The CDR3 region is CASSLSRIGAAPYEQYF. CDR3 nucleotide sequence: TGCGCCAGCAGCTTGAGTAGAATAGGGGCGGCCCCGTACGAGCAGTACTTC.